This T cell receptor (beta chain) originates from a study of vaccination effects on CD4 cells after COVID-19. About the study: Viral peptide pools were used in the ViraFEST assay to expand antigen-specific CD4+ T cells, and sequencing came afterward. Some 2 million PBMC were placed in each well, which was supplemented with about 9.3 IU/ml IL-2 and roughly 9 ug/ml peptides.

Germline CDR1 is LGHNA and CDR2 is YNFKEQ. This CDR3 spans 16 amino acids. V was trimmed by 0 bases and J by 5 bases, leaving 13 bases between them. The culture ran for about 11 days, and then CD4+ T cells were isolated. According to the study, vaccine recipients showed no prior SARS-CoV-2 infection and negative nucleocapsid antibodies. Some clones are missing from TCRdb's copy, which holds only in-frame ones; the method was immunoSEQ multiplex PCR. This sample has around 27,000 clones, with roughly two thirds found just once. In regard to this clone: What it binds is unknown.

Study-wide findings and caveats: In the late period after vaccination, infection- and vaccine-induced clones contracted markedly.

The clonotype comes from a human donor who received a COVID-19 vaccine. The chain employs TRBV4-2 and TRBJ1-4, with D tentatively TRBD1 (5 bases). This material consisted of CD4+ T cells from PBMCs cultured without peptide, taken before COVID-19 vaccination. CDR3 nucleotide sequence: TGTGCCAGCAGCCAAGATCGGGGCCGAGGCAATGAAAAACTGTTTTTT. Translating it yields CASSQDRGRGNEKLFF.